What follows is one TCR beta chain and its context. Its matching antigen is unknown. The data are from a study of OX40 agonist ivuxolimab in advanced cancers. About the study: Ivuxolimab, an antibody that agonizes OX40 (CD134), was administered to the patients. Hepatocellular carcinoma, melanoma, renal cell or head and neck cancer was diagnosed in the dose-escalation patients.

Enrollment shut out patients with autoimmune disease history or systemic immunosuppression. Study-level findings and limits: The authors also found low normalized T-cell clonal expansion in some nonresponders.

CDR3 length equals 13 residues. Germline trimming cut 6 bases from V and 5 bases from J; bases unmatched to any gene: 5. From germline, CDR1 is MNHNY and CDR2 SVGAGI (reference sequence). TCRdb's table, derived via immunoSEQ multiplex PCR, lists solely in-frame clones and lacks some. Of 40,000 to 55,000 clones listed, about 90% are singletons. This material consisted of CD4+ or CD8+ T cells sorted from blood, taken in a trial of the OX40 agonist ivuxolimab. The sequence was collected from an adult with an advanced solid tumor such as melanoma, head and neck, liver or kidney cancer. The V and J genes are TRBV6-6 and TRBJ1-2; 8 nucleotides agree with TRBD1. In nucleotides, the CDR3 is TGTGCCAGCAGACGACAGGGGAATTATGGCTACACCTTC. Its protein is CASRRQGNYGYTF.